This TCR beta chain is drawn from a study of blood T cell repertoires in COVID-19. About the study: Samples of COVID-19 (acute and convalescent) were obtained from the United States, Italy and Spain. In each case, the material was cDNA or gDNA derived from T cells, B-cell-depleted T cells, or PBMCs.

Generated by immunoSEQ multiplex PCR, the TCRdb table keeps only in-frame clones and is missing some. Among around 140,000 clones listed, under 90% were seen once. Study members were between about 18 and 95 years old and lived in 24 US regions. Participants' own reports of clinical history determined their cohort assignment. J was trimmed by 0 bases and V by 5 bases; bases with no gene match: 9. Germline assignment: CDR1 SSHAT and CDR2 FNYEAQ (reference sequence). The CDR3 spans 17 residues. J is TRBJ2-5 and V is TRBV7-7, with TRBD2 identical over 10 bases. Material: PBMCs or T cells enriched from blood (not recorded which). The sequence was obtained from a man aged 45 to 65 in a cohort exposed to, infected with or recovered from COVID-19 (not recorded which). The CDR3: CASSPLLSGGYQETQYF. The CDR3 DNA reads TGTGCCAGCAGCCCACTCCTTAGCGGGGGGTACCAAGAGACCCAGTACTTC.